This T cell receptor (beta chain) is from a study of technical replicates of blood from a few donors. From germline, CDR1 is SGHVS and CDR2 FNYEAQ. V was trimmed by 7 bases and J by 6 bases, leaving 18 bases between them. The CDR3 has 15 amino acids. Here immunoSEQ multiplex PCR was the method, and the copy in TCRdb shows in-frame clones only, minus some. Of 55,000 to 75,000 clones listed, 70% to 90% are singletons. Material: PBMCs. The chain recombines TRBV7-6 with TRBJ1-4; D remains unclear. The source is a human donor in good health. Some clones in this sample may be carry-over from other donors' samples. CDR3 DNA sequence: TGTGCCAGCACCCAAAGCGGAGTGGACGATGAAAAACTGTTTTTT. Translating gives CASTQSGVDDEKLFF.